This T cell receptor beta chain was profiled in a study of read filtering for tumor transcriptome and immune sequencing. Study-level information: DNase treatment preceded whole-transcriptome library preparation.

From around 0.4 ug of RNA, a library with molecular barcoded alpha/delta and beta/gamma adaptors was made. MiXCR was run by TCRdb on the reads, yielding one entry per CDR3 protein. Of roughly 93,000 distinct CDR3 sequences listed, 20% to 25% are singletons. Every patient had bone marrow sampled while the disease was active. The CDR3 is 13 amino acids. Germline CDR1 SEHNR, CDR2 FQNEAQ (reference sequence). The ends lost 5 bases at V and 9 bases at J; junction bases unmatched: 6. The chain combines TRBV7-9 with TRBJ2-1; 8 nucleotides align to TRBD2. Material: a population of CD138-negative cells sorted from bone marrow. This receptor was obtained from a donor aged 40 or older with multiple myeloma. The chain's CDR3 is CASSRPGGGEQFF. In DNA, the CDR3 is TGTGCCAGCAGCCGACCGGGGGGGGGTGAGCAGTTCTTC.